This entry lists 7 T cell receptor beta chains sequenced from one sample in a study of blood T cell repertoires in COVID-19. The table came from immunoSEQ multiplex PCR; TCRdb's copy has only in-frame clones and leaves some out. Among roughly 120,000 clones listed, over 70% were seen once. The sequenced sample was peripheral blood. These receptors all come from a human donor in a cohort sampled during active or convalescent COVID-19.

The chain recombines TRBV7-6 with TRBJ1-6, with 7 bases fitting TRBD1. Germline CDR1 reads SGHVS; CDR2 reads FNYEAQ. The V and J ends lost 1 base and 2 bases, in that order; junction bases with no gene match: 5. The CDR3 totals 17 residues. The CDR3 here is CASSLEGTETYNSPLHF. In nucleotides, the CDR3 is TGTGCCAGCAGCTTAGAGGGGACAGAAACCTATAATTCACCCCTCCACTTT.

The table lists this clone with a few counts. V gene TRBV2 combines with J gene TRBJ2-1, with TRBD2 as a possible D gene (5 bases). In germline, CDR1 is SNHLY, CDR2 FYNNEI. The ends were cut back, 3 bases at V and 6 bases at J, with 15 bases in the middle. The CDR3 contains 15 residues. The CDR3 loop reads CASSERVTSANEQFF. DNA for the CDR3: TGTGCCAGCAGTGAGAGAGTCACTAGTGCCAATGAGCAGTTCTTC.

CDR3 DNA sequence: TGTGCCAGCAGCTCTGGGAGCTCCTACAATGAGCAGTTCTTC. The encoded protein is CASSSGSSYNEQFF. The chain has TRBV5-6 and TRBJ2-1, with D maybe TRBD2 (5 bases). Germline CDR1 SGHDT, CDR2 YYEEEE. This CDR3 contains 14 residues. With 3 bases removed from V and 0 bases from J, the gap between germline ends came to 7 bases. Using reference TRBV5-6 and TRBJ2-1 for the parts outside the CDR3, the full variable domain is DAGVTQSPTHLIKTRGQQVTLRCSPKSGHDTVSWYQQALGQGPQFIFQYYEEEERQRGNFPDRFSGHQFPNYSSELNVNALLLGDSALYLCASSSGSSYNEQFFGPGTRLTVL.

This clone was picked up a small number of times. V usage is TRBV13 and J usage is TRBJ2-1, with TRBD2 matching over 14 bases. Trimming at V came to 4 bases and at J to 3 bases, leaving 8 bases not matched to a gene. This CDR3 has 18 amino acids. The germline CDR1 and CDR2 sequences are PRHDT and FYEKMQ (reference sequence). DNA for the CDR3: TGTGCCAGCAGCTCTAGGACTAGCGGGAGGCCCGTCTACAATGAGCAGTTCTTC. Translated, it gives CASSSRTSGRPVYNEQFF.

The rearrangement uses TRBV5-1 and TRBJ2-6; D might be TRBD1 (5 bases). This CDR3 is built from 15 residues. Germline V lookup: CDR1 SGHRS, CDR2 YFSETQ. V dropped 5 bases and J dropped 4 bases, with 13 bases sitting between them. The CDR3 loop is CASRKTGPGANVLTF. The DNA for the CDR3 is TGCGCCAGCAGGAAAACAGGTCCAGGGGCCAACGTCCTGACTTTC.

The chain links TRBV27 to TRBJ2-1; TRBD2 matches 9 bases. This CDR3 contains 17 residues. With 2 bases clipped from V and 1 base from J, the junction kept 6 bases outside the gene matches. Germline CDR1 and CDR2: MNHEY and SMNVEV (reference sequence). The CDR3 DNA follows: TGTGCCAGCAGTTTACTGTTGACTAGCGGATCCTACAATGAGCAGTTCTTC. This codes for CASSLLLTSGSYNEQFF.

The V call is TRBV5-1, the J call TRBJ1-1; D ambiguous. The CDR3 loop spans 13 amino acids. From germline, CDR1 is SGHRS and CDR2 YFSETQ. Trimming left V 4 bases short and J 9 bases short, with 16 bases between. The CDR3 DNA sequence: TGCGCCAGCAGCCTATCACTGAGCGGGCAAGCTTTCTTT. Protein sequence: CASSLSLSGQAFF.